These 20 T cell receptor beta chains were sequenced from one sample in a study of cytomegalovirus exposure and HLA in healthy donors. With 60 Vbeta and 13 Jbeta primers, the PCR was carried out. Profiling relied on immunoSEQ multiplex PCR, and the TCRdb table lists in-frame clones only, not all of them. Listed are about 55,000 clones; 12% falls within the top ten. Input material: PBMCs. The receptors originated from a woman aged 60-75 years in good health and CMV-seropositive.

The genes are TRBV5-1 and TRBJ2-7, with a tentative D call TRBD1 (6 bases). The germline V gene has CDR1 SGHRS and CDR2 YFSETQ. The CDR3 loop spans 15 amino acids. V was pared by 8 bases and J by 2 bases, with 20 bases between. In DNA, the CDR3 is TGCGCCAGTTCAACCACAGGGCTACCAGCCTACGAGCAGTACTTC. Protein product: CASSTTGLPAYEQYF.

V gene TRBV5-5 combines with J gene TRBJ2-3; 9 nucleotides match TRBD1. The V gene end was trimmed by 5 bases and the J gene end by 5 bases; junction bases not matched to a gene: 15. Germline CDR1 reads SGHKS; CDR2 reads YYEKEE (reference sequence). This CDR3 spans 17 amino acids. For the CDR3, the DNA is TGTGCCAGCAGGAACGCCGGGACAGGGTATGGAGGAGATACGCAGTATTTT. It encodes CASRNAGTGYGGDTQYF.

In DNA form, the CDR3 reads TGTGCCAGCAGTGAAGGGACAGGGGCTACAGATACGCAGTATTTT. Protein sequence: CASSEGTGATDTQYF. The chain employs TRBV6-1 and TRBJ2-3; 9 bases match TRBD1. Germline loops: CDR1 MNHNS, CDR2 SASEGT. The CDR3 is made up of 15 amino acids. V lost 1 base and J lost 3; bases outside the gene matches: 2.

In nucleotides, the CDR3 is TGCGCCAGCAGCTTGACAGGTTCAAATGAAAAACTGTTTTTT. It translates to CASSLTGSNEKLFF. V is TRBV5-1 and J is TRBJ1-4, with D perhaps matching TRBD1 (5 bases). The V end lost 1 base, the J end lost 5 bases, and 9 bases lay between the germline ends. This CDR3 has 14 amino acids. From germline, CDR1 is SGHRS and CDR2 YFSETQ.

V usage is TRBV18 and J usage is TRBJ1-1, with 7 bases fitting TRBD1. Germline V CDR1 and CDR2: KGHSH, LQKENI. The ends lost 3 bases at V and 6 bases at J; junction bases unmatched: 10. The CDR3 runs to 15 residues. The CDR3 nucleotides read TGTGCCAGCTCACCGCAAGGACAGGTGACCCCTGAAGCTTTCTTT. Translating it yields CASSPQGQVTPEAFF. The full variable domain, completed using reference TRBV18 and TRBJ1-1, is NAGVMQNPRHLVRRRGQEARLRCSPMKGHSHVYWYRQLPEEGLKFMVYLQKENIIDESGMPKERFSAEFPKEGPSILRIQQVVRGDSAAYFCASSPQGQVTPEAFFGQGTRLTVV.

The rearrangement joins TRBV4-1 to TRBJ2-2; 8 positions match TRBD2. This CDR3 comprises 17 residues. The V segment lost 2 bases and the J segment 3 bases; nucleotides outside the gene matches: 8. The germline CDR1 and CDR2 sequences are MGHRA and YSYEKL. The CDR3 DNA sequence: TGCGCCAGCAGCCAATGGGACGGGGGGGCCTACACCGGGGAGCTGTTTTTT. Amino acid sequence: CASSQWDGGAYTGELFF.

J is TRBJ2-5 and V is TRBV21-1; the D segment call TRBD1 is taken from the table without a DNA check. TRBV21-1 is termed a pseudogene. This CDR3 comprises 19 residues. The CDR3 protein is CATTERVLRDREELETQYF. Written as DNA, the CDR3 is TGTGCCACCACCGAAAGGGTCCTCCGGGACAGGGAGGAATTGGAGACCCAGTACTTC.

J is TRBJ1-2 and V is TRBV9, with 9 bases lining up with TRBD1. The CDR3 spans 18 residues. CDR1 is SGDLS, CDR2 YYNGEE, per germline. V was clipped by 0 bases and J by 6 bases; unmatched bases: 15. CDR3 coding DNA: TGTGCCAGCAGCGTAGGAGGGACAGGGTGGCATGTGGGCGATGGCTACACCTTC. Encoded protein: CASSVGGTGWHVGDGYTF.

The gene calls are TRBV4-1 and TRBJ2-7; D is uncertain. The germline V gene has CDR1 MGHRA and CDR2 YSYEKL. Trimming took 3 bases from V and 2 from J, leaving 14 bases between them. The CDR3 consists of 15 residues. CDR3 DNA: TGCGCCAGCAGCCATGCAGGATCCTTCGCCTACGAGCAGTACTTC. Its protein product is CASSHAGSFAYEQYF.

The J gene is TRBJ2-1, the V gene TRBV28, with D possibly being TRBD2 (5 bases). Germline-derived CDR1 and CDR2 are MDHEN and SYDVKM. CDR3 length equals 12 residues. V was pared by 7 bases and J by 15 bases, with 19 bases between. In DNA form, the CDR3 reads TGTGCCAGCACCTTAAGGGCGGGCATGCGGTTCTTC. As protein: CASTLRAGMRFF.

The chain combines TRBV7-2 with TRBJ1-1, with D perhaps matching TRBD1 (5 bases). Germline V lookup: CDR1 SGHTA, CDR2 FQGNSA. The CDR3 runs to 13 residues. V was clipped by 4 bases and J by 4 bases, with 10 bases between them. This CDR3 is CASSWQGSTEAFF. The DNA of the CDR3 is TGTGCCAGCAGCTGGCAGGGAAGCACTGAAGCTTTCTTT.

This chain joins TRBV19 and TRBJ2-7; perhaps TRBD2 as D (6 bases). This CDR3 contains 14 residues. Germline V gives CDR1 LNHDA, CDR2 SQIVND (reference sequence). V shed 3 bases and J shed 3 bases, with 12 bases lying between them. The CDR3 DNA reads as TGTGCCAGTAGTATCGCGGGGTCAGTCTACGAGCAGTACTTC. Amino acid sequence: CASSIAGSVYEQYF.

The chain recombines TRBV7-2 with TRBJ2-7, with 8 bases lining up with TRBD2. Germline-derived CDR1 and CDR2 are SGHTA and FQGNSA. The junction had 6 bases not matched to a gene; V was cut back by 6 bases and J by 2 bases. This CDR3 spans 14 amino acids. CDR3: CASSRSGDPYEQYF. The CDR3, as DNA: TGTGCCAGCAGTCGTAGCGGGGACCCCTACGAGCAGTACTTC.

This chain uses TRBV6-1 with TRBJ2-7; no clear D gene. V was pared by 0 bases and J by 6 bases, with 6 bases between. Germline lookup yields CDR1 MNHNS and CDR2 SASEGT. The CDR3 extends over 12 amino acids. The CDR3, as DNA: TGTGCCAGCAGTGAAGCGGAGCCCGAGCAGTACTTC. It yields the protein CASSEAEPEQYF.

V and J are TRBV5-5 and TRBJ2-7, with TRBD2 matching over 7 bases. CDR1 SGHKS and CDR2 YYEKEE come from the germline V gene (reference sequence). The CDR3 sequence is 15 residues long. Unmatched junction bases numbered 9, after V lost 3 bases and J lost 3 bases. The CDR3 sequence: CASSSAPGTNYEQYF. In DNA form, the CDR3 reads TGTGCCAGCAGCTCGGCTCCCGGGACTAACTACGAGCAGTACTTC.

This chain links TRBV7-2 with TRBJ2-7; TRBD1 is a possible D gene (6 bases). V lost 3 bases, J lost 5 bases, and 11 bases lay in between. This CDR3 is built from 13 residues. CDR1 is SGHTA, CDR2 FQGNSA, per germline. This CDR3 reads CASSFGTLNEQYF. Written as DNA, the CDR3 is TGTGCCAGCAGCTTCGGGACACTTAACGAGCAGTACTTC.

The chain employs TRBV18 and TRBJ1-1, with 7 bases matching TRBD1. This CDR3 is 14 amino acids long. J lost 5 bases, V lost 5 bases, and 8 bases had no gene match. Germline lookup yields CDR1 KGHSH and CDR2 LQKENI. The CDR3 nucleotides read TGTGCCAGCTCATCGGGACAGAAGCGGACTGAAGCTTTCTTT. Protein product: CASSSGQKRTEAFF.

The chain has TRBV6-5 and TRBJ2-7, with D hard to call. The CDR3 extends over 13 amino acids. V lost 2 bases and J 3 bases, leaving 8 bases between the germline ends. The V gene's germline CDR1 is MNHEY and CDR2 SVGAGI. CDR3 DNA: TGTGCCAGCAGTTACGGGCCTTACTACGAGCAGTACTTC. Translated, it gives CASSYGPYYEQYF.

As regards this clone: The sample has other DNA sequences that encode this CDR3 too. CDR3 sequence: CASSLQGTYEQYF. The CDR3 DNA follows: TGTGCCAGCAGCTTACAGGGAACCTACGAGCAGTACTTC. The chain combines TRBV7-6 with TRBJ2-7, with D possibly matching TRBD1 (5 bases). The germline V gene encodes CDR1 SGHVS and CDR2 FNYEAQ. The CDR3 is 13 amino acids. With 2 bases removed from V and 2 bases from J, the gap between germline ends came to 7 bases.

CDR3: CASSQSNRGARGNIQYF. The DNA for the CDR3 is TGCGCCAGCAGCCAATCTAACAGGGGTGCGCGGGGAAACATTCAGTACTTC. The J gene is TRBJ2-4, the V gene TRBV4-1; possibly TRBD1 for D (7 bases). V was trimmed by 2 bases and J by 6 bases, leaving 20 bases between them. The CDR3 is made up of 17 amino acids. From germline, CDR1 is MGHRA and CDR2 YSYEKL.